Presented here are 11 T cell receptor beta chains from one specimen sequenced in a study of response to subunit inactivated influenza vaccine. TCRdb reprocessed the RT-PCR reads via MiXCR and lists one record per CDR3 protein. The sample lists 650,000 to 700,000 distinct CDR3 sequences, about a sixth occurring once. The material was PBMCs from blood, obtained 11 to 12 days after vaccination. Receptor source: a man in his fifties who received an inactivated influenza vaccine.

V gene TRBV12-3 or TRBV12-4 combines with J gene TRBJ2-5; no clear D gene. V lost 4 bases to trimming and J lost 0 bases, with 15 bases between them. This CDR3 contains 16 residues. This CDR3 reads CASSSTRDSYQETQYF. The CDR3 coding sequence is TGTGCCAGCAGTTCCACACGCGACTCGTACCAAGAGACCCAGTACTTC.

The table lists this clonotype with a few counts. CDR3 protein: CSVATGGGYGETQYF. CDR3 DNA: TGCAGCGTCGCGACAGGGGGCGGTTATGGAGAGACCCAGTACTTC. V gene TRBV29-1 combines with J gene TRBJ2-5, with TRBD1 identical over 10 bases. Trimming took 6 bases from V and 4 from J; bases not matched to a gene: 11. Looked up from germline, CDR1 is SQVTM and CDR2 is ANQGSEA. CDR3 length equals 15 residues.

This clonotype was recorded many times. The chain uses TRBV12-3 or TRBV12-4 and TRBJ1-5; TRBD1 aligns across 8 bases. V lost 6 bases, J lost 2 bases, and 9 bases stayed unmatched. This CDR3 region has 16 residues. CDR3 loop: CASRIGQGKGNQPQHF. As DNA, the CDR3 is TGTGCCAGCAGGATTGGACAGGGCAAAGGCAATCAGCCCCAGCATTTT.

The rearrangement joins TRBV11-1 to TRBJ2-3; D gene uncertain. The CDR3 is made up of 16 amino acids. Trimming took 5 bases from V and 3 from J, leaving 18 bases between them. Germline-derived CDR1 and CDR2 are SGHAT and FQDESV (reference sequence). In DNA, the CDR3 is TGTGCCAGCAGCGCAGCTTTCTCGACCGGGACAGATACGCAGTATTTT. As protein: CASSAAFSTGTDTQYF.

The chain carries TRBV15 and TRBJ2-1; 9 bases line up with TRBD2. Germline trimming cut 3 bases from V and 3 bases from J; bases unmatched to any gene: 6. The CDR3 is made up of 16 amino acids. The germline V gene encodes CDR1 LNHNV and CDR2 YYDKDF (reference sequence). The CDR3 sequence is CATSRGGLAIYNEQFF. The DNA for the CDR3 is TGTGCCACCAGCAGGGGGGGACTAGCTATCTACAATGAGCAGTTCTTC.

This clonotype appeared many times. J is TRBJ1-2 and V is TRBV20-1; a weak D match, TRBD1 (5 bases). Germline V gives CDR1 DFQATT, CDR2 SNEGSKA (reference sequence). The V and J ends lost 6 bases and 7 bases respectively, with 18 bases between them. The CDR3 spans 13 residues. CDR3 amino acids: CSAQNWGGIGYTF. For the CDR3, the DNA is TGCAGTGCCCAAAATTGGGGGGGAATTGGCTACACCTTC.

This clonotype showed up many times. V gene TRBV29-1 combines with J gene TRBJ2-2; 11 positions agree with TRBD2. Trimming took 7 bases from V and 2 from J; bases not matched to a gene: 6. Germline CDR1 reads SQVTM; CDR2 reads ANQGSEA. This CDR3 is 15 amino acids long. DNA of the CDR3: TGCAGCGCCATAACTAGCGGGGGAAACACCGGGGAGCTGTTTTTT. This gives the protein CSAITSGGNTGELFF.

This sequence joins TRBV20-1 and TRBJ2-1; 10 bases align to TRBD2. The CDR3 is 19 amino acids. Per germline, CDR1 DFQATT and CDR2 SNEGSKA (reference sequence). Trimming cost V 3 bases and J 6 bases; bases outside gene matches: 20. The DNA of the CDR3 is TGCAGTGCTAGGGCGGGCAGATTCTTTCTAGCGGGAGTGGCCAATGAGCAGTTCTTC. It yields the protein CSARAGRFFLAGVANEQFF.

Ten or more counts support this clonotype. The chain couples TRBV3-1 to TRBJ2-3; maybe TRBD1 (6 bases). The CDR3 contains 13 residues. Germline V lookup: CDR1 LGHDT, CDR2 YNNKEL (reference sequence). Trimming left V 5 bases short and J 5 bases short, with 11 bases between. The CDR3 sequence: CASSFQTGDTQYF. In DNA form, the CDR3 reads TGTGCCAGCAGCTTTCAGACAGGAGATACGCAGTATTTT.

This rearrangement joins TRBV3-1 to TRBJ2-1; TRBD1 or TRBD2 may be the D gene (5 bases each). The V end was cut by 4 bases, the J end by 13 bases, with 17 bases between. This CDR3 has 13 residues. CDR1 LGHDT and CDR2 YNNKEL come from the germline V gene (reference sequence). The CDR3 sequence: CASSLSGTTEQFF. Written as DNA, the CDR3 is TGTGCCAGCAGCCTTTCCGGGACGACGGAACAGTTCTTC.

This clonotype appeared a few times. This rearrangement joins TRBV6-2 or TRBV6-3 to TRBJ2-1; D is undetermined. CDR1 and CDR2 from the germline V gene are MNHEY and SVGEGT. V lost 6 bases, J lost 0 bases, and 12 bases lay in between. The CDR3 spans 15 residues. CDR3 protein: CASRQTGSSYNEQFF. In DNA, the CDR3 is TGTGCCAGCAGACAGACCGGAAGCTCCTACAATGAGCAGTTCTTC.